Shown below are 3 T cell receptor beta chains from a single sample sequenced in a study of T cells in Graves' hyperthyroidism and ophthalmopathy. Amplified TCR beta CDR3 regions came from RNA transcripts. The study used the HTBI primer set for a first-round RT-PCR of the TCR CDR3. A single record per CDR3 protein comes from TCRdb applying MiXCR to the multiplex PCR reads. Here the sample spans about 560,000 distinct CDR3 sequences, more than 45% being singletons. Sample: peripheral blood or thyroid tissue (not recorded which). These receptor sequences come from a woman younger than 35 with Graves' hyperthyroidism.

As for this clonotype: An end of the junction does not agree with germline; a read error may underlie this. The chain links TRBV10-3 to TRBJ2-7; 7 nucleotides agree with TRBD1. CDR1 is ENHRY and CDR2 is SYGVKD in the germline V gene. This CDR3 region has 15 residues. Written as DNA, the CDR3 is TGTGCCAGCAGTTACGTTGGGGGACAGATGGAAATGTCCGTCTTC. Its protein is CASSYVGGQMEMSVF.

Points on this clonotype: A read error is possible here, since a much larger clone lies one base away. The chain is built from TRBV10-3 and TRBJ2-5; TRBD1 agrees at 9 bases. The CDR3 length is 15 residues. V lost 6 bases to trimming and J lost 1 base; unmatched junction nucleotides: 6. Looked up from germline, CDR1 is ENHRY and CDR2 is SYGVKD. The CDR3 nucleotides are TGTGCCATCAGACAAGACAGGGGGAGCCAAGAGACCCAGTACTTC. As protein: CAIRQDRGSQETQYF.

The chain employs TRBV7-9 and TRBJ1-6; D uncertain. Per germline, CDR1 SEHNR and CDR2 FQNEAQ (reference sequence). V lost 2 bases to trimming and J lost 8 bases, with 10 bases between them. This CDR3 is 14 amino acids long. CDR3 in DNA: TGTGCCAGCAGCTTATCACTAGGAGATTCACCCCTCCACTTT. This codes for CASSLSLGDSPLHF.